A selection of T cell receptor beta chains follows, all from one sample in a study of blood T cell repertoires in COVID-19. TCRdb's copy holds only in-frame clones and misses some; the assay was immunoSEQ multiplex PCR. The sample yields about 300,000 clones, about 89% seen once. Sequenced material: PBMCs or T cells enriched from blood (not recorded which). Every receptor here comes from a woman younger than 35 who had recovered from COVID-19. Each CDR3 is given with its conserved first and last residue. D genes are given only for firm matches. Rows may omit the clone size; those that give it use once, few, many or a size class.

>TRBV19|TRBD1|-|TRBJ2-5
CASLPVTGGLETQYF
TGTGCCAGCCTACCGGTGACAGGGGGCTTGGAGACCCAGTACTTC
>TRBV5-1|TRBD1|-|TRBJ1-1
CASSWTGARAFF
TGCGCCAGCAGCTGGACAGGTGCCCGGGCTTTCTTT
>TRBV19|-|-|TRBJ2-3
CASSRGTDTQYF
TGTGCCAGTAGCCGGGGGACAGATACGCAGTATTTT
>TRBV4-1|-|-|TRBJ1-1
CASSQDLSVNTEAFF
TGCGCCAGCAGCCAAGATCTTAGCGTGAACACTGAAGCTTTCTTT
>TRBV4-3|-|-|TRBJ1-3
CASSQDWGASSGNTIYF
TGCGCCAGCAGCCAAGATTGGGGCGCGAGCTCTGGAAACACCATATATTTT
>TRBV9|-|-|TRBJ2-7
CASSVGGRPTYEQYF
TGTGCCAGCAGCGTAGGAGGGCGCCCGACCTACGAGCAGTACTTC
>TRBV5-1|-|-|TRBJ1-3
CASERGDYSGNTIYF
TGCGCCAGTGAACGGGGGGATTACTCTGGAAACACCATATATTTT
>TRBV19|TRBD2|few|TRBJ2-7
CASSISRSSGEQYF
TGTGCCAGTAGTATTAGTCGATCTAGCGGCGAGCAGTACTTC
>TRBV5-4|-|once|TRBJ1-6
CASSLSVDGGYYNSPLHF
TGTGCCAGCAGCTTGTCGGTCGACGGAGGTTACTATAATTCACCCCTCCACTTT
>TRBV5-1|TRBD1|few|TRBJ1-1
CASSPEQGRHTEAFF
TGCGCCAGCAGCCCTGAACAGGGGCGACACACTGAAGCTTTCTTT
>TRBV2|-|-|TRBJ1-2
CASSEGVGAYGYTF
TGTGCCAGCAGTGAAGGGGTAGGGGCCTATGGCTACACCTTC
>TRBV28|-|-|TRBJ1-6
CASSSPRGANSPLHF
TGTGCCAGCAGTTCCCCAAGGGGCGCTAATTCACCCCTCCACTTT
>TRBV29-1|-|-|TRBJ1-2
CSVGSDYGYTF
TGCAGCGTTGGGTCGGACTATGGCTACACCTTC
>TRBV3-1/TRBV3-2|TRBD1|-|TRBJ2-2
CASSLEPFQGADTGELFF
TGTGCCAGCAGCCTTGAACCCTTCCAGGGGGCCGATACCGGGGAGCTGTTTTTT
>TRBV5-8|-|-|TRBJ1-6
CASSLGLRSPLHF
TGTGCCAGCAGCTTGGGACTGCGATCACCCCTCCACTTT
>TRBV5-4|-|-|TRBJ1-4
CASSDLQETNEKLFF
TGTGCCAGCAGCGACCTACAGGAGACCAATGAAAAACTGTTTTTT
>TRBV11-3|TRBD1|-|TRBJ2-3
CASSIGQVITDTQYF
TGTGCCAGCAGCATCGGACAGGTTATCACAGATACGCAGTATTTT
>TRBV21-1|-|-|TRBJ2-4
CASSNLSGENIQYF
TGTGCCAGCAGCAATCTAAGCGGGGAAAACATTCAGTACTTC
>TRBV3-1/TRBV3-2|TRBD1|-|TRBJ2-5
CASSQARDRPKETQYF
TGTGCCAGCAGCCAAGCCCGGGACAGGCCCAAAGAGACCCAGTACTTC
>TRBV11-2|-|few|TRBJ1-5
CASSSEGTSNQPQHF
TGTGCCAGCAGCTCAGAGGGGACATCGAATCAGCCCCAGCATTTT
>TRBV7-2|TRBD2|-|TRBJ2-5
CASSFGLAGSGETQYF
TGTGCCAGCAGCTTCGGACTAGCGGGGAGTGGAGAGACCCAGTACTTC
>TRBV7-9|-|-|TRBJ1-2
CASSSDSYYGYTF
TGTGCCAGCAGCTCGGACAGTTACTATGGCTACACCTTC
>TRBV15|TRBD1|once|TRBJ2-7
CATRNRDSPYEQYF
TGTGCCACCAGGAACCGGGACAGTCCCTACGAGCAGTACTTC